This T cell receptor beta chain was identified during a study of OX40 agonist ivuxolimab in advanced cancers. TCRdb keeps only in-frame clones here, not all; method: immunoSEQ multiplex PCR. The data contain 55,000 to 70,000 clones, over 80% of them singletons. The CDR3 consists of 14 residues. CDR1 is LNHNV and CDR2 is YYDKDF in the germline V gene (reference sequence). The ends were cut back, 3 bases at V and 5 bases at J, with 13 bases in the middle. This TCR was sampled from an adult with an advanced solid tumor such as melanoma, head and neck, liver or kidney cancer. This chain connects TRBV15 to TRBJ1-2, with D uncertain. The sample here was CD4+ or CD8+ T cells sorted from blood, taken in a trial of the OX40 agonist ivuxolimab. The CDR3 is CATSSGTVQYGYTF. The CDR3 DNA reads TGTGCCACCAGCAGTGGCACTGTGCAGTATGGCTACACCTTC.